Sequencing of this T cell receptor (beta chain) was carried out in a study of shared clonotypes between healthy human individuals. CDR3 length: 16 residues. Germline V gene lookup returns CDR1 LNHDA and CDR2 SQIVND (reference sequence). Trimming removed 6 bases from V and 4 bases from J; junction bases left unmatched: 12. The assay was immunoSEQ multiplex PCR, and TCRdb's table has in-frame clones only and misses some. The repertoire holds 2 million to 2.5 million clones, with about 94% as singletons. The chain has TRBV19 and TRBJ1-3; the match to TRBD1 covers 7 bases. Sequenced input: naive CD4+ T cells sorted from blood. Sample subset: CD45RA+ positively selected. The sequence was collected from a man younger than 35 in good health. Here the CDR3 reads CASRSNPGQKGNTIYF. CDR3 sequence (DNA): TGTGCCAGTAGGTCAAACCCGGGACAGAAAGGAAACACCATATATTTT.